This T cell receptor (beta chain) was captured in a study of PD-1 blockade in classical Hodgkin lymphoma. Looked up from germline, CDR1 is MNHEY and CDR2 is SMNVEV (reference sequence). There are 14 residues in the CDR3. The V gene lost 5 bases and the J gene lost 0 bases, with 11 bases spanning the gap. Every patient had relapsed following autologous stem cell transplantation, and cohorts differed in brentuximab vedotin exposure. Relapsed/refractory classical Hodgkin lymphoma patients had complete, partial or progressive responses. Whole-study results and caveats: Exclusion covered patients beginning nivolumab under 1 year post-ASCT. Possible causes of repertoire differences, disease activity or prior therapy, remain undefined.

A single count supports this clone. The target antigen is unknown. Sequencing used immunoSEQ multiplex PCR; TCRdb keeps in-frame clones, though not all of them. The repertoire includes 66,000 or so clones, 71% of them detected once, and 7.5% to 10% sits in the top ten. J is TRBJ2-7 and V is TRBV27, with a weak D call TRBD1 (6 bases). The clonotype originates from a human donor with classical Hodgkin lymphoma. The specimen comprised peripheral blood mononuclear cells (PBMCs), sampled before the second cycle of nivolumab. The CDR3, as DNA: TGTGCCAGCAGTAACGACAGGAACTCCTACGAGCAGTACTTC. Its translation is CASSNDRNSYEQYF.